The following is a T cell receptor beta chain sequence with its context. With V trimmed by 4 bases and J by 6 bases, 7 bases remained unmatched. Per the germline V gene, CDR1 is LNHDA and CDR2 is SQIVND (reference sequence). The CDR3 sequence is 15 residues long. This table comes from immunoSEQ multiplex PCR, and its TCRdb copy is limited to in-frame clones, with some not included. This table holds tens of thousands of clones, roughly nine tenths found once. This sample is part of a study of T cell changes during pregnancy in multiple sclerosis. The source was CD4+ T cells from peripheral blood mononuclear cells, collected in the second trimester of pregnancy. The receptor's source is a female donor with multiple sclerosis, enrolled in a pregnancy study. V and J are TRBV19 and TRBJ2-2; TRBD2 agrees at 8 bases. CDR3 DNA: TGTGCCAGTAGTAGGACTAGCATCGTAGCCGGGGAGCTGTTTTTT. It is translated as CASSRTSIVAGELFF.